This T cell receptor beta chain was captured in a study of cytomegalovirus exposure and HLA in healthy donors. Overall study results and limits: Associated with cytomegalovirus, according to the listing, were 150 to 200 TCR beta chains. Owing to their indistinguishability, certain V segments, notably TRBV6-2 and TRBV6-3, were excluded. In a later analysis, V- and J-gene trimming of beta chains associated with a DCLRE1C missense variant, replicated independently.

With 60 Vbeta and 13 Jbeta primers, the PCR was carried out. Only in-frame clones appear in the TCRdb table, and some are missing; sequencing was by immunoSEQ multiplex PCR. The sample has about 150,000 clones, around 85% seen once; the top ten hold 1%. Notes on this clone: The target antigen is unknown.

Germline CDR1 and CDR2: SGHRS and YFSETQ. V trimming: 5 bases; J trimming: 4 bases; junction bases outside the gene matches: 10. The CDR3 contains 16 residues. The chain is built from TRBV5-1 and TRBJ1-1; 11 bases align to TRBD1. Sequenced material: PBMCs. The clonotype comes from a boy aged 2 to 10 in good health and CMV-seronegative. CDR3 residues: CASSGLEGTGGTEAFF. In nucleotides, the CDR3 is TGCGCCAGCAGTGGCTTAGAGGGGACAGGGGGCACTGAAGCTTTCTTT.